This TCR beta chain was sequenced in a study of blood T cell repertoires in COVID-19. Study information: T cells, B-cell-depleted T cells, or PBMCs provided the cDNA or gDNA that served as material.

Here immunoSEQ multiplex PCR was the method, and the copy in TCRdb shows in-frame clones only, minus some. Of around 30,000 clones listed, approximately 83% were seen once; the top ten hold roughly 18%. V was pared by 9 bases and J by 2 bases, with 5 bases between. The germline V gene has CDR1 MDHEN and CDR2 SYDVKM. This CDR3 comprises 12 residues. In this sample, this clone turned up once. The genes are TRBV28 and TRBJ2-6; the D is unclear. Sequences were obtained from peripheral blood. This TCR came from a woman aged 55-70 years with active COVID-19. CDR3: CASQTGANVLTF. In DNA form, the CDR3 reads TGTGCCAGTCAAACTGGGGCCAACGTCCTGACTTTC.